Below, 15 T cell receptor beta chains from the same sample are listed, as sequenced in a study of CD8+ T cells in alopecia areata. The sequencing template was cDNA reverse transcribed from extracted RNA. The data were produced by immunoSEQ multiplex PCR, yet TCRdb's version contains in-frame clones alone and is incomplete. The sample carries some 170,000 clones, 59% recorded once. The sequencing used CD4+ T cells sorted from blood, collected at week 0. The receptors shown here come from a human donor with alopecia areata.

This sequence joins TRBV7-9 and TRBJ1-2, with 9 bases lining up with TRBD1. CDR3 length equals 15 residues. In germline, CDR1 is SEHNR, CDR2 FQNEAQ (reference sequence). The junction had 7 bases not matched to a gene; V was cut back by 1 base and J by 7 bases. DNA for the CDR3: TGTGCCAGCAGCTTAGTGGGACAGGGTTACTCTGGCTACACCTTC. As protein: CASSLVGQGYSGYTF.

The chain carries TRBV11-2 and TRBJ1-5, with D uncertain. The CDR3 extends over 15 amino acids. CDR1 and CDR2 from the germline V gene are SGHAT and FQNNGV. The V end lost 1 base, the J end lost 0 bases, and 7 bases lay between the germline ends. CDR3 loop: CASSLGPPSNQPQHF. For the CDR3, the DNA is TGTGCCAGCAGCTTAGGGCCCCCTAGCAATCAGCCCCAGCATTTT.

The chain combines TRBV2 with TRBJ1-1, with no clear D. The CDR3 loop spans 14 amino acids. The germline gives CDR1 SNHLY, CDR2 FYNNEI. Between the trimmed V and J ends, which lost 10 bases and 0 bases, there was a span of 15 bases. The CDR3 reads CATISPEVNTEAFF. The DNA of the CDR3 is TGTGCCACCATCTCCCCTGAGGTGAACACTGAAGCTTTCTTT.

The rearrangement links TRBV10-3 to TRBJ1-2; D possibly corresponds to TRBD1 (5 bases). The CDR3 is made up of 15 amino acids. The germline V gene has CDR1 ENHRY and CDR2 SYGVKD. Trimming stripped 0 bases from V and 2 bases from J, with 10 bases between. The CDR3 reads CAISESAGPNYGYTF. CDR3 DNA: TGTGCCATCAGTGAGTCGGCAGGGCCCAACTATGGCTACACCTTC.

The gene calls are TRBV30 and TRBJ2-7; D not certain. This CDR3 is 11 amino acids long. Trimming pared 3 bases from V and 5 bases from J, leaving 8 bases between. The germline gives CDR1 GTSNPN, CDR2 SVGIG (reference sequence). CDR3 amino acids: CAWRFLDEQYF. Here the CDR3 DNA reads TGTGCCTGGAGGTTTTTGGACGAGCAGTACTTC.

The rearrangement uses TRBV9 and TRBJ2-5; possibly TRBD1 or TRBD2 for D (6 bases each). The CDR3 loop spans 17 amino acids. The germline V and J ends were trimmed by 4 bases and 7 bases, with 26 bases remaining between them. CDR1 is SGDLS and CDR2 is YYNGEE in the germline V gene. CDR3 sequence: CASSKSQEGGQVGTQYF. The CDR3 DNA is TGTGCCAGCAGCAAATCCCAAGAAGGGGGGCAAGTAGGGACCCAGTACTTC.

The rearrangement uses TRBV30 and TRBJ2-7; D might be TRBD2 (5 bases). Germline V CDR1 and CDR2: GTSNPN, SVGIG (reference sequence). There are 14 residues in the CDR3. V was shortened by 0 bases and J by 6 bases, with 15 bases between the two germline ends. CDR3 sequence (DNA): TGTGCCTGGAGTGTTAGCGTAAGAGGAACCGAGCAGTACTTC. Translating it yields CAWSVSVRGTEQYF.

The chain combines TRBV10-3 with TRBJ1-3, with a tentative D call TRBD1 (5 bases). Germline V gene lookup returns CDR1 ENHRY and CDR2 SYGVKD. Trimming shortened V by 4 bases and J by 0 bases, and 10 bases separated the two germline ends. The CDR3 runs to 15 residues. CDR3 in amino acids: CAISGQSNSGNTIYF. The CDR3 coding sequence is TGTGCCATCAGTGGACAGAGTAACTCTGGAAACACCATATATTTT.

J is TRBJ2-7 and V is TRBV9, with D unclear. With 2 bases removed from V and 4 bases from J, the gap between germline ends came to 13 bases. CDR1 and CDR2 from the germline V gene are SGDLS and YYNGEE. The CDR3 has 14 residues. The CDR3 DNA sequence: TGTGCCAGCAGCGTCTCGCCCGACGGGTACGAGCAGTACTTC. It yields the protein CASSVSPDGYEQYF. Drawing the rest from reference TRBV9 and TRBJ2-7, the complete variable domain is DSGVTQTPKHLITATGQRVTLRCSPRSGDLSVYWYQQSLDQGLQFLIQYYNGEERAKGNILERFSAQQFPDLHSELNLSSLELGDSALYFCASSVSPDGYEQYFGPGTRLTVT.

CDR3 sequence reads: CASSVPPQPQHF. Written as DNA, the CDR3 is TGTGCCAGCAGCGTGCCCCCGCAGCCCCAGCATTTT. This chain links TRBV6-6 with TRBJ1-5; unclear D gene. This CDR3 is 12 amino acids long. CDR1 and CDR2 from the germline V gene are MNHNY and SVGAGI (reference sequence). V dropped 6 bases and J dropped 7 bases, with 10 bases sitting between them.

The chain has TRBV30 and TRBJ2-4; 10 nucleotides match TRBD2. V lost 7 bases, J lost 7 bases, and 7 bases stayed unmatched. The CDR3 has 13 residues. Germline V gene data show CDR1 as GTSNPN and CDR2 as SVGIG (reference sequence). The CDR3 loop is CASRTSGFNIQYF. The CDR3 coding sequence is TGTGCCTCCCGGACTAGCGGTTTCAACATTCAGTACTTC.

This chain uses TRBV29-1 with TRBJ1-1; unclear D gene. Trimming shortened V by 5 bases and J by 11 bases, and 18 bases separated the two germline ends. Germline CDR1 reads SQVTM; CDR2 reads ANQGSEA. CDR3 length: 12 residues. The DNA for the CDR3 is TGCAGCGTTCACTCCTGGGGAGTAGGGGCTTTCTTT. The encoded protein is CSVHSWGVGAFF.

The genes are TRBV27 and TRBJ2-3, with D unresolved. CDR1 is MNHEY, CDR2 SMNVEV, per germline (reference sequence). Deletions cut 3 bases from V and 1 base from J, with 5 bases between. The CDR3 spans 13 residues. CDR3 coding DNA: TGTGCCAGCAGTTTCAGAGGCACAGATACGCAGTATTTT. Its protein product is CASSFRGTDTQYF.

This clone was counted only a few times. The chain has TRBV2 and TRBJ1-1; possible D gene TRBD1, 5 bases. Germline lookup yields CDR1 SNHLY and CDR2 FYNNEI. V lost 3 bases and J lost 4, with 12 bases in between. There are 14 residues in the CDR3. CDR3: CASSDQGRGTEAFF. As DNA, the CDR3 is TGTGCCAGCAGTGACCAGGGACGAGGCACTGAAGCTTTCTTT.

The chain is built from TRBV30 and TRBJ1-4; 8 bases map to TRBD1. Germline-derived CDR1 and CDR2 are GTSNPN and SVGIG (reference sequence). The CDR3 loop spans 15 amino acids. The trim removed 5 bases at V and 10 bases at J, leaving 15 bases unmatched. CDR3 in DNA: TGTGCCTGGGGACGACAAGGACAGGGTATACGAAAACTGTTTTTT. Translated: CAWGRQGQGIRKLFF.